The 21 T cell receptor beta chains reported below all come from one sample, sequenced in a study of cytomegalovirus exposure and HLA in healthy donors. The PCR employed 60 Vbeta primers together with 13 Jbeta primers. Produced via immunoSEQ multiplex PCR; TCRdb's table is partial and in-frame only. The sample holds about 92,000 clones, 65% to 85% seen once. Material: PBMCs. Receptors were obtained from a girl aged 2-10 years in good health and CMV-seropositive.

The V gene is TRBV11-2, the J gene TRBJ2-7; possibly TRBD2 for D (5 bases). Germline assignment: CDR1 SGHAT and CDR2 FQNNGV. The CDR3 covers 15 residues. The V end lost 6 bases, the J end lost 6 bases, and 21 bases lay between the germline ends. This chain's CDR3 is CASSSLRETPSEQYF. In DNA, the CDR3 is TGTGCCAGCAGTTCCCTAAGGGAGACCCCCTCCGAGCAGTACTTC.

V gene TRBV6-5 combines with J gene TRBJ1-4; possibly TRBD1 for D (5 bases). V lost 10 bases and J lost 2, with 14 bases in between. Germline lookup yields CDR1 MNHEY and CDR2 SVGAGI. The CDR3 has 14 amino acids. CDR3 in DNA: TGTGCCACCGCTCTGGGGGGTACTAATGAAAAACTGTTTTTT. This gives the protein CATALGGTNEKLFF.

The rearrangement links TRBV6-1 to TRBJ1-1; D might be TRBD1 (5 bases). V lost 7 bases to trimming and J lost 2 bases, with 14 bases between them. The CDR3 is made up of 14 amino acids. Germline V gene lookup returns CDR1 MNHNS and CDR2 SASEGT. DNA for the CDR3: TGTGCCAGCACTGAGGACACTATTAACACTGAAGCTTTCTTT. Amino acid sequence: CASTEDTINTEAFF.

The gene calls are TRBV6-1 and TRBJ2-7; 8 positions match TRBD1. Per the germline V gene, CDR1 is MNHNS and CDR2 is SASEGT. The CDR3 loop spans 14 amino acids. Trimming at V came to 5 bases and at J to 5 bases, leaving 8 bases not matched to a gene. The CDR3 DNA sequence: TGTGCCAGCAGTTGGGGACAGGACGGCAACGAGCAGTACTTC. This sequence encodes CASSWGQDGNEQYF.

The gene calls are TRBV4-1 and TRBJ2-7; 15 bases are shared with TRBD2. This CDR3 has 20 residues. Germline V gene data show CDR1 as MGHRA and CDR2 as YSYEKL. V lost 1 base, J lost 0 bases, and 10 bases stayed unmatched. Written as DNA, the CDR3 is TGCGCCAGCAGCCAAGGGGGGGGACTAGCGGGAGGCCGGGGCTCCTACGAGCAGTACTTC. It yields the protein CASSQGGGLAGGRGSYEQYF.

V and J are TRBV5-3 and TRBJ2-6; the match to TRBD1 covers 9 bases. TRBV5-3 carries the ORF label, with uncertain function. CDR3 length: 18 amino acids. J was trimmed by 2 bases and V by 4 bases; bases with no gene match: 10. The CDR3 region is CARSLPGTGSPGANVLTF. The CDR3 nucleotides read TGTGCCAGAAGCCTACCCGGGACAGGGTCTCCTGGGGCCAACGTCCTGACTTTC.

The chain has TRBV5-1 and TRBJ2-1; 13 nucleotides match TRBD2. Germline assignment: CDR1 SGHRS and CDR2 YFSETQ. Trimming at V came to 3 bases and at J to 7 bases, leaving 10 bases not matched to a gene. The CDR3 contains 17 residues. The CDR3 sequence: CASSSRTSGRESNEQFF. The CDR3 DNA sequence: TGCGCCAGCAGCTCGCGAACTAGCGGGAGGGAGAGTAATGAGCAGTTCTTC. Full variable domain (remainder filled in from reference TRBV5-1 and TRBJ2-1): KAGVTQTPRYLIKTRGQQVTLSCSPISGHRSVSWYQQTPGQGLQFLFEYFSETQRNKGNFPGRFSGRQFSNSRSEMNVSTLELGDSALYLCASSSRTSGRESNEQFFGPGTRLTVL.

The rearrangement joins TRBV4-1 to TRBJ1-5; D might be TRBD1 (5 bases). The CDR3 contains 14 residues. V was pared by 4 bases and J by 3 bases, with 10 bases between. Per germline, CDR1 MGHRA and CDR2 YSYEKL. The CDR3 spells CASSLQGDNQPQHF. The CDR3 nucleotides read TGCGCCAGCAGCCTTCAGGGTGACAATCAGCCCCAGCATTTT.

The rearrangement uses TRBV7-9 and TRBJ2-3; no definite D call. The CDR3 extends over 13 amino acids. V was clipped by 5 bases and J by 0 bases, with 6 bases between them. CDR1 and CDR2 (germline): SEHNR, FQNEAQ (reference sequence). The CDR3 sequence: CASSRTSTDTQYF. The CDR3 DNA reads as TGTGCCAGCAGCCGAACTAGCACAGATACGCAGTATTTT. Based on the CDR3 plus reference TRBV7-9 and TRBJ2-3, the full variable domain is DTGVSQNPRHKITKRGQNVTFRCDPISEHNRLYWYRQTLGQGPEFLTYFQNEAQLEKSRLLSDRFSAERPKGSFSTLEIQRTEQGDSAMYLCASSRTSTDTQYFGPGTRLTVL.

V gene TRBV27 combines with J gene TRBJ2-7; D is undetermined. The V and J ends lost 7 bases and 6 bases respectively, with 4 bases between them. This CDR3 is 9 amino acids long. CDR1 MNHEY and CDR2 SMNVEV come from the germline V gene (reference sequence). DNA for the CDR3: TGTGCCAGCACGGGCGAGCAGTACTTC. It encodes CASTGEQYF.

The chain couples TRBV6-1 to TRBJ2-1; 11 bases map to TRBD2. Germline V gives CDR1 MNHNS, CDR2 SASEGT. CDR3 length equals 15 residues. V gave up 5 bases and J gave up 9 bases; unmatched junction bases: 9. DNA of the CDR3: TGTGCCAGCAGTATAGCGGGAGGGCCAAGGGGTGAGCAGTTCTTC. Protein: CASSIAGGPRGEQFF.

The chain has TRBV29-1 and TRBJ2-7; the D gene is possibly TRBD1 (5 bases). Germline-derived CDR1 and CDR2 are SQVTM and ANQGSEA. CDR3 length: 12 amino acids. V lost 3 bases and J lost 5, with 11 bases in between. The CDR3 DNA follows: TGCAGCGTTGACGGCGGCAGGGACGAGCAGTACTTC. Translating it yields CSVDGGRDEQYF.

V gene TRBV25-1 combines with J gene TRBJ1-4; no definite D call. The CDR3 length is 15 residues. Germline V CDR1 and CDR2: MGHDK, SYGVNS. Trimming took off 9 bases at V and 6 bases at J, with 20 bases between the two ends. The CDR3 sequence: CASQDKTGHHEKLFF. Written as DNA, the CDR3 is TGTGCCAGTCAAGACAAAACTGGTCATCATGAAAAACTGTTTTTT.

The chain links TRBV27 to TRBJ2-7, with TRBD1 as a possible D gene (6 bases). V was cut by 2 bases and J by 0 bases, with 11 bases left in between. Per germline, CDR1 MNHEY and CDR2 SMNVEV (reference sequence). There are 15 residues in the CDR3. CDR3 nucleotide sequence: TGTGCCAGCAGTTTAAAGGGACATACCTCCTACGAGCAGTACTTC. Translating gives CASSLKGHTSYEQYF.

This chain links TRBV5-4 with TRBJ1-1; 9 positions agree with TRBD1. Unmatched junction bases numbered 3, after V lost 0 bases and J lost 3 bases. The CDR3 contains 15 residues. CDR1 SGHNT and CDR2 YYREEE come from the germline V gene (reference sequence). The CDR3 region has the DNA TGTGCCAGCAGCTTGGACAGGGGGCAAGACACTGAAGCTTTCTTT. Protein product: CASSLDRGQDTEAFF.

DNA for the CDR3: TGTGCCAGCAGTTTAGGTCCTAGCGTCTACAATGAGCAGTTCTTC. Residues: CASSLGPSVYNEQFF. This chain uses TRBV28 with TRBJ2-1; the D gene is possibly TRBD2 (6 bases). Germline values: CDR1 MDHEN, CDR2 SYDVKM. This CDR3 region has 15 residues. V was shortened by 2 bases and J by 3 bases, with 11 bases between the two germline ends.

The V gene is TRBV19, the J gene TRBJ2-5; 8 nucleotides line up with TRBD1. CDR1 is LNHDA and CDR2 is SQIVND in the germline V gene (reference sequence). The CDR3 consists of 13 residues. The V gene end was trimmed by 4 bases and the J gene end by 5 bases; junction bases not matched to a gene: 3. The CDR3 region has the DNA TGTGCCAGTAGTACCCGACAGGGGGAGACCCAGTACTTC. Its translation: CASSTRQGETQYF.

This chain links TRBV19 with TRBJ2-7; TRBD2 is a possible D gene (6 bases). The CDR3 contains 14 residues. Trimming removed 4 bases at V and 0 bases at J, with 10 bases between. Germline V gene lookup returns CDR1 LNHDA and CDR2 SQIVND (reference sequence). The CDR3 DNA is TGTGCCAGTAGTACCGGGAGTAGCTCCTACGAGCAGTACTTC. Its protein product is CASSTGSSSYEQYF.

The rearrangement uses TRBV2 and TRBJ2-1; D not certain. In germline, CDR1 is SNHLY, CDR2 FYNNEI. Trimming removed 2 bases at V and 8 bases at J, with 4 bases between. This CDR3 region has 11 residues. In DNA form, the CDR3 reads TGTGCCAGCAGTGAAATCTATGAGCAGTTCTTC. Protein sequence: CASSEIYEQFF.

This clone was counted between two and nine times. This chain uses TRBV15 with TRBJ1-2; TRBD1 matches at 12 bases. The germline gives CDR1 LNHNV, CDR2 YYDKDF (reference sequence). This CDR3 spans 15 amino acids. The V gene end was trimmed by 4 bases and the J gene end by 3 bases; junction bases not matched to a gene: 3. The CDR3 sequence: CATSIGTGGDYGYTF. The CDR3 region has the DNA TGTGCCACCAGCATAGGGACAGGGGGCGACTATGGCTACACCTTC. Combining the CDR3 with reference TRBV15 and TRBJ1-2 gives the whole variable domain DAMVIQNPRYQVTQFGKPVTLSCSQTLNHNVMYWYQQKSSQAPKLLFHYYDKDFNNEADTPDNFQSRRPNTSFCFLDIRSPGLGDTAMYLCATSIGTGGDYGYTFGSGTRLTVV.

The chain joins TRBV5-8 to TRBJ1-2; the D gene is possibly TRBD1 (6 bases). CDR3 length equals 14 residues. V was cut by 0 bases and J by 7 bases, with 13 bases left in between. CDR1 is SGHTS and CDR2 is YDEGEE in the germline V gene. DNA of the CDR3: TGTGCCAGCAGCTTGGAGTCGGGGGGCGGTGGCTACACCTTC. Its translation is CASSLESGGGGYTF.